This TCR beta chain was recorded in a study of cytomegalovirus exposure and HLA in healthy donors. PCR employed 60 Vbeta and 13 Jbeta primers. Sequencing was performed with immunoSEQ multiplex PCR; in TCRdb, only in-frame clones are kept and a portion is missing. This sample yields roughly 140,000 clones, of which roughly three quarters are seen a single time; about 4.1% belongs to the top ten. A remark on this clone: Its cognate antigen is unknown.

V was shortened by 5 bases and J by 4 bases, with 15 bases between the two germline ends. CDR1 LNHDA and CDR2 SQIVND come from the germline V gene (reference sequence). The CDR3 is 15 residues long. Overall study findings and caveats: The analysis excluded some indistinguishable V segments, including TRBV6-2 and TRBV6-3.

The source material was PBMCs. This receptor was identified in a man aged 55-75 years in good health and CMV-seronegative. The chain employs TRBV19 and TRBJ1-5; D perhaps matches TRBD1 (6 bases). The CDR3 sequence: CASSEQGLLNQPQHF. The CDR3 region has the DNA TGTGCCAGTAGTGAGCAGGGGCTCCTAAATCAGCCCCAGCATTTT.